A selection of T cell receptor beta chains follows, all from one sample in a study of regulatory T cells in long-lasting Graves disease. A single record per CDR3 protein comes from TCRdb applying MiXCR to the multiplex PCR reads. The sample contains about 470,000 distinct CDR3 sequences, 20% to 25% of which appear only once. This material consisted of peripheral blood mononuclear cells (PBMCs), taken when the disease was refractory, from a patient treated with antithyroid drugs. These receptors were obtained from a female donor with Graves disease. CDR3s include the opening cysteine and the closing phenylalanine or tryptophan. The D gene is left open where the match is weak. The size field is filled for only some rows; it gives once, few, many or a size class.

V gene	D gene	clone size	J gene	CDR3 protein	CDR3 DNA
TRBV20-1	TRBD1	many	TRBJ2-7	CSARARQGLRDEQYF	TGCAGTGCTAGAGCCCGACAGGGTCTCAGGGACGAGCAGTACTTC
TRBV7-2	-	many	TRBJ1-4	CASSSSAEKLFF	-
TRBV7-8	TRBD1	few	TRBJ2-7	CASSLVTGTGVTYEQYF	TGTGCCAGCAGCTTAGTGACGGGAACAGGGGTTACCTACGAGCAGTACTTC
TRBV24-1	-	many	TRBJ1-2	CATSDPGQPNYGYTF	TGTGCCACCAGTGATCCTGGACAGCCTAACTATGGCTACACCTTC
TRBV6-1	-	many	TRBJ2-6	CASSEGISGANVLTF	TGTGCCAGCAGTGAGGGCATCTCTGGGGCCAACGTCCTGACTTTC
TRBV28	-	many	TRBJ1-1	CASTPHLLGLGEAFF	TGTGCCAGCACCCCCCATCTTCTAGGGCTTGGTGAAGCTTTCTTT
TRBV28	-	-	TRBJ2-5	CASGLNTLYEETQYF	TGTGCCAGCGGTTTAAACACCTTATACGAAGAGACCCAGTACTTC
TRBV20-1	TRBD2	few	TRBJ2-7	CSAADPLAYEQYF	TGCAGTGCAGCCGATCCACTAGCGTACGAGCAGTACTTC
TRBV7-2	-	few	TRBJ1-5	CASSPWLGSNQPQHF	TGTGCCAGCAGCCCGTGGTTAGGTAGCAATCAGCCCCAGCATTTT
TRBV12-3/TRBV12-4	TRBD1	many	TRBJ2-5	CASSSHRGQGRETQYF	TGTGCCAGCAGTTCCCACCGGGGACAGGGGCGGGAGACCCAGTACTTC
TRBV28	-	few	TRBJ2-7	CASCGAPKLTEQYF	TGTGCCAGCTGTGGGGCCCCGAAATTAACCGAGCAGTACTTC
TRBV3-1	TRBD1	few	TRBJ1-4	CASGYRPRGPFVSNEKLFF	TGTGCCAGCGGATATCGCCCAAGGGGGCCGTTTGTGTCTAATGAAAAACTGTTTTTT
TRBV20-1	TRBD2	-	TRBJ2-7	CSATTGGGLAHEQYF	TGCAGTGCTACGACCGGCGGGGGGTTAGCCCACGAGCAGTACTTC
TRBV27	TRBD1	many	TRBJ2-7	CASSPSLDRAEQYF	TGTGCCAGCAGTCCATCCTTGGACAGGGCCGAGCAGTACTTC
TRBV5-1	-	many	TRBJ1-1	CASSLWFSNTEAFF	TGCGCCAGCAGCTTGTGGTTTTCGAACACTGAAGCTTTCTTT
TRBV27	-	many	TRBJ1-5	CASRGGSISDQPQHF	TGTGCCAGCAGAGGGGGTTCCATCTCTGATCAGCCCCAGCATTTT